The T cell receptor (beta chain) described here comes from a study of memory CD4+ T cells and cytomegalovirus serostatus. Study background: This sample comes from healthy Belgian adults, about nine CMV seropositive, about 23 seronegative.

In the source study's methods: After removing out-of-frame reads, approximately 2.2 million distinct TCRbeta sequences remained. Profiling relied on immunoSEQ multiplex PCR, and the TCRdb table lists in-frame clones only, not all of them. V and J calls and clone size follow that table, whereas D and trimming were derived from the DNA. In the table there are about 48,000 clones, around 78% of which are singletons. The sort gate was single viable CD3+CD4+CD8-CD45RO+ cells for memory CD4+ T cells. The germline V gene has CDR1 SGHTA and CDR2 FQGNSA. This CDR3 region has 18 residues. Trimming stripped 0 bases from V and 4 bases from J, with 20 bases between.

The chain uses TRBV7-2 and TRBJ2-3; D is tentatively TRBD1 or TRBD2 (5 bases each). The sequenced sample was memory CD4+ T cells from blood. The sequence derives from an adult in good health and CMV-seronegative. The CDR3 nucleotides read TGTGCCAGCAGCTTAGCCCAACTCTTGGGGGTTACTCCAGATACGCAGTATTTT. It is translated as CASSLAQLLGVTPDTQYF.